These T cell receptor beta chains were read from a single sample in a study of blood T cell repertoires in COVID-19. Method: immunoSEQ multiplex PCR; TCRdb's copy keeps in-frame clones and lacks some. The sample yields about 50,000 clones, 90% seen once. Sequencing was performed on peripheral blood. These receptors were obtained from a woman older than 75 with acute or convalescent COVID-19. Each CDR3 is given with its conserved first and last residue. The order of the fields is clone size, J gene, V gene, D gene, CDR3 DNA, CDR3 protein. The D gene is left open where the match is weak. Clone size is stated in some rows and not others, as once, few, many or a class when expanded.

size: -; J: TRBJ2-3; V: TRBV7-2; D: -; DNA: TGTGCCAGCAGCTTCAGAGGTGACCGCAGCACAGATACGCAGTATTTT; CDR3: CASSFRGDRSTDTQYF
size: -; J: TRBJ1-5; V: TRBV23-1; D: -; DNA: TGCGCCAGCAGTCAATCCGAATATCAGAAGCAGCCCCAGCATTTT; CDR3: CASSQSEYQKQPQHF
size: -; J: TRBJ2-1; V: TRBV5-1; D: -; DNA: TGCGCCAGCAGCCCTGGCTGGTCTCTGGGCGCCTACAATGAGCAGTTCTTC; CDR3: CASSPGWSLGAYNEQFF
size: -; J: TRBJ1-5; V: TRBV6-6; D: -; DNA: TGTGCCAGCTCCCCGAGCAGGGGAGACCAGCCCCAGCATTTT; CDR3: CASSPSRGDQPQHF
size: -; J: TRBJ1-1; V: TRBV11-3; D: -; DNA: TGTGCCAGCAGCTCGGGAGGGGCAGGGAACACTGAAGCTTTCTTT; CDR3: CASSSGGAGNTEAFF
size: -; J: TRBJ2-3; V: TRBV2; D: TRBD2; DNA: TGTGCCAGCAGTGCCTATGGGCTAGCGGGTGGAAATACGCAGTATTTT; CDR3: CASSAYGLAGGNTQYF
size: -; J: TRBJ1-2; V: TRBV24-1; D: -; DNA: TGTGCCACCAGTGATTTTTCGGGGGATGGCTACACCTTC; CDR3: CATSDFSGDGYTF
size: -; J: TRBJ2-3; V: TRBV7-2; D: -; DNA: TGTGCCAGCAGGACACCAGGAATTAGCACAGATACGCAGTATTTT; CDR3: CASRTPGISTDTQYF
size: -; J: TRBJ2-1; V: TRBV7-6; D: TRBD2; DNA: TGTGCCAGCAGCTTAGGTCGGGGCGCTGGGACTACCAACAATGAGCAGTTCTTC; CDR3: CASSLGRGAGTTNNEQFF
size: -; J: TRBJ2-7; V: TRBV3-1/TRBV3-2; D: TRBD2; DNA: TGTGCCAGCAGCCAAACTACACTAGCGGGAGTAAACGCGTACGAGCAGTACTTC; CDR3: CASSQTTLAGVNAYEQYF
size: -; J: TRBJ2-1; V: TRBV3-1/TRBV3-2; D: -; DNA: TGTGCCAGCAGCCAAGATCTCATCCTAAACAATGAGCAGTTCTTC; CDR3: CASSQDLILNNEQFF
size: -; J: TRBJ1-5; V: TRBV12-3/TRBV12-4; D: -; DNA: TGTGCCAGCAGCCCCGGGGGGAATCAGCCCCAGCATTTT; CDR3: CASSPGGNQPQHF
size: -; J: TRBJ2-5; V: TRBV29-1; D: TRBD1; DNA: TGCAGCGTTGGGACAGGGGATGGAAAAGAGACCCAGTACTTC; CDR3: CSVGTGDGKETQYF
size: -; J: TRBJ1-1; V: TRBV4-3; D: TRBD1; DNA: TGCGCCAGCAGCCAACTGCTGACAGGGTTCACGAACACTGAAGCTTTCTTT; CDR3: CASSQLLTGFTNTEAFF
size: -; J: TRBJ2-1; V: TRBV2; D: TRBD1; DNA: TGTGCCAGCAATACAGGGGTCACCGACAATGAGCAGTTCTTC; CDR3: CASNTGVTDNEQFF
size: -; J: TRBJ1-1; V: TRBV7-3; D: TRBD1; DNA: TGTGCCAGCAGCACGGGACAGGGGGCAGGAGAAGCTTTCTTT; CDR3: CASSTGQGAGEAFF
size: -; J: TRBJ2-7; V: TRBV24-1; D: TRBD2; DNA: TGTGCCACCAGTGATTCCGGGGCAGCGGGAGGGACCCCCTACGAGCAGTACTTC; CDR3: CATSDSGAAGGTPYEQYF
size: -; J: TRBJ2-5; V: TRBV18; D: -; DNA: TGTGCCAGCTCACCACCCGCCAACCCTAAAGAGACCCAGTACTTC; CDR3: CASSPPANPKETQYF
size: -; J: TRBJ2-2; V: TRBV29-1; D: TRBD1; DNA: TGCAGCGTTCGATTATGGACAGGGGGCAAGGGGACCGGGGAGCTGTTTTTT; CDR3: CSVRLWTGGKGTGELFF
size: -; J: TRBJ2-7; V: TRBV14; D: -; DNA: TGTGCCAGCAGCCTAAGCTGGGGACAATCCTACGAGCAGTACTTC; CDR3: CASSLSWGQSYEQYF
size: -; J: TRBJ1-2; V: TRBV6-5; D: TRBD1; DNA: TGTGCCAGCAGAAAACAGGGGTCCCTCTACTATGGCTACACCTTC; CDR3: CASRKQGSLYYGYTF
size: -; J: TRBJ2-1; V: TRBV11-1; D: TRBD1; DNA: TGTGCCAGCACCGTTAGGGGGCGGACAGGGGGCAATGAGCAGTTCTTC; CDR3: CASTVRGRTGGNEQFF
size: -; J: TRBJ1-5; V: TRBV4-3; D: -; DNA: TGCGCCAGCAGCCAAGATAGTAGCAATCAGCCCCAGCATTTT; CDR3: CASSQDSSNQPQHF
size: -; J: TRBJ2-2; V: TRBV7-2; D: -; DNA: TGTGCCAGCAGACTCGGAGGGCCTGTCACCGGGGAGCTGTTTTTT; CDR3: CASRLGGPVTGELFF
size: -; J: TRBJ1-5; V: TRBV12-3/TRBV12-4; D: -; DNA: TGTGCCACAAATCCGGGGGGCAATCAGCCCCAGCATTTT; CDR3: CATNPGGNQPQHF
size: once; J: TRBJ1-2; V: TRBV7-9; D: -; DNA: TGTGCCAGCAGCTTAGCGCCCCCAGGAACTGGCTACACCTTC; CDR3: CASSLAPPGTGYTF
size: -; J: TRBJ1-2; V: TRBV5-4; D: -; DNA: TGTGCCAGCAGCTTGCCACAGGGCACGCTCAACTATGGCTACACCTTC; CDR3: CASSLPQGTLNYGYTF
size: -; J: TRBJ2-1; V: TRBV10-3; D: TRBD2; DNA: TGTGCCATCAGTGACTCGACTAGCGGGAGTCTGTGGGATGAGCAGTTCTTC; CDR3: CAISDSTSGSLWDEQFF
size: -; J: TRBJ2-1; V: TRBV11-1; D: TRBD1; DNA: TGTGCCAGCAGCTTAGGGGACAGTGGGGGTTTAGGGCAGTTCTTC; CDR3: CASSLGDSGGLGQFF
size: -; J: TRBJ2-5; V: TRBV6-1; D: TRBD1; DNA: TGTGCCAGCAGTGCCCGAGGGCTAGGACAGGGGCGGTCAGAGACCCAGTACTTC; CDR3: CASSARGLGQGRSETQYF
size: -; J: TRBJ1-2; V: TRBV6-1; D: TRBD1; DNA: TGTGCCAGCAGTGAGGCCGGGACAGGGCGAGTGAACTATGGCTACACCTTC; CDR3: CASSEAGTGRVNYGYTF
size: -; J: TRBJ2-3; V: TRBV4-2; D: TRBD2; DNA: TGTGCCAGCAGCAAAAGCGGGAGCGGGCCCCAAGATACGCAGTATTTT; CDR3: CASSKSGSGPQDTQYF
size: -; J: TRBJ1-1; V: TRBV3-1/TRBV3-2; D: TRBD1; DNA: TGTGCCAGCAGCCAGTCGACAGGGAATATGAACACTGAAGCTTTCTTT; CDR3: CASSQSTGNMNTEAFF
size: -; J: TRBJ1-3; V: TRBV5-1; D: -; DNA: TGCGCCAGCAGCCTGGGTTTGGGGGCGATCTCTGGAAACACCATATATTTT; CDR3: CASSLGLGAISGNTIYF
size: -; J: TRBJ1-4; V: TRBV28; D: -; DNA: TGTGCCAGCAGTCTGCATATTTGGGGGGGAGGGGAAAAACTGTTTTTT; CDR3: CASSLHIWGGGEKLFF
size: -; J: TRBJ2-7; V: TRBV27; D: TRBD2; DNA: TGTGCCAGCAGTTTATCGAGGAATCGAGCGGGAACCTACGAGCAGTACTTC; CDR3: CASSLSRNRAGTYEQYF
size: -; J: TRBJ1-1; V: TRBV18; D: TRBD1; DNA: TGTGCCAGCTTCCGACAGGGGGGGTCGACCACTGAAGCTTTCTTT; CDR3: CASFRQGGSTTEAFF
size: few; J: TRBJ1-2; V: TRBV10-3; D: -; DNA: TGTGCCATCAGTGGAGAAGGGGCCTATGGCTACACCTTC; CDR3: CAISGEGAYGYTF
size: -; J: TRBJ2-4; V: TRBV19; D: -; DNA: TGTGCCAGTAGTATAGAGGCCCCTCGGGGGAAGGCTATCTTAGCCAAAAACATTCAGTACTTC; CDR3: CASSIEAPRGKAILAKNIQYF
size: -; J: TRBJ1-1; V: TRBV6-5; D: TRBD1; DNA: TGTGCCAGCAGCCTTCAACAGGGGGCCACTGAAGCTTTCTTT; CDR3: CASSLQQGATEAFF
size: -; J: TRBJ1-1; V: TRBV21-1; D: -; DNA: TGTGCCAGCAACCCCGAGGACAAGAACACTGAAGCTTTCTTT; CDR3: CASNPEDKNTEAFF
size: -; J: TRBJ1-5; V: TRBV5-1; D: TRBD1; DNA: TGCGCCAGCAGCTTGGAGGGACAGCGCAATCAGCCCCAGCATTTT; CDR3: CASSLEGQRNQPQHF
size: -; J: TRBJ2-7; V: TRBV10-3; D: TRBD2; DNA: TGTGCCATCAGTGATACTAGCGGGCGTCCGGAGATCTACGAGCAGTACTTC; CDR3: CAISDTSGRPEIYEQYF
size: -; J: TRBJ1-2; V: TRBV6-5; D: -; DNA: TGTGCCAGCAGTTACTCCCCGCGAGGGAACTATGGCTACACCTTC; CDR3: CASSYSPRGNYGYTF
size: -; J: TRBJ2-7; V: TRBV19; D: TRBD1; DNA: TGTGCCAGTAGCCCGGGACAGGGGGTCCTCTACGAGCAGTACTTC; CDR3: CASSPGQGVLYEQYF
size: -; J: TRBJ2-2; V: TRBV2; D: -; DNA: TGTGCCAGCAGTCGGGAAAAGACGGCTGGGGAGCTGTTTTTT; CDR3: CASSREKTAGELFF
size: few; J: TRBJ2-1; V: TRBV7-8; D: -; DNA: TGTGCCAGCAGCTTAGAGCATTCGGACAATGAGCAGTTCTTC; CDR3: CASSLEHSDNEQFF
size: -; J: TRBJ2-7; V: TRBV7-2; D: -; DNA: TGTGCCAGCAGCGCGTACCAGGGATCCTACGAGCAGTACTTC; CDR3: CASSAYQGSYEQYF